This T cell receptor beta chain was obtained from a study of chemoradiotherapy in HPV16-positive cancers. Samples were taken several times over chemoradiotherapy. Notes on this clone: Its antigen is not identified.

Study-wide results and limits: Candidate HPV-specific clones and E7-related TCR motifs grew in tumor during treatment. In HPV16-positive patients, HPV-responsive T-cell expansion tracked better recurrence-free survival. HPV-specific T cells were functionally defined from only a couple of HPV16-positive patients.

The V and J ends lost 6 bases and 5 bases respectively, with 5 bases between them. The V gene's germline CDR1 is MNHEY and CDR2 SVGAGI. The CDR3 consists of 11 residues. The protocol was immunoSEQ multiplex PCR, while the TCRdb copy is restricted to in-frame clones and leaves out a portion. Of tens of thousands of clones in the sample, approximately 91% are singletons; the top ten hold around 4.4%. The chain employs TRBV6-5 and TRBJ1-5; possibly TRBD1 for D (5 bases). Sequences were derived from blood, sampled from a patient who underwent chemoradiotherapy. The TCR comes from a human donor with HPV-associated anogenital cancer. The CDR3 is CASRGDQPQHF. In DNA form, the CDR3 reads TGTGCCAGCAGGGGGGATCAGCCCCAGCATTTT.